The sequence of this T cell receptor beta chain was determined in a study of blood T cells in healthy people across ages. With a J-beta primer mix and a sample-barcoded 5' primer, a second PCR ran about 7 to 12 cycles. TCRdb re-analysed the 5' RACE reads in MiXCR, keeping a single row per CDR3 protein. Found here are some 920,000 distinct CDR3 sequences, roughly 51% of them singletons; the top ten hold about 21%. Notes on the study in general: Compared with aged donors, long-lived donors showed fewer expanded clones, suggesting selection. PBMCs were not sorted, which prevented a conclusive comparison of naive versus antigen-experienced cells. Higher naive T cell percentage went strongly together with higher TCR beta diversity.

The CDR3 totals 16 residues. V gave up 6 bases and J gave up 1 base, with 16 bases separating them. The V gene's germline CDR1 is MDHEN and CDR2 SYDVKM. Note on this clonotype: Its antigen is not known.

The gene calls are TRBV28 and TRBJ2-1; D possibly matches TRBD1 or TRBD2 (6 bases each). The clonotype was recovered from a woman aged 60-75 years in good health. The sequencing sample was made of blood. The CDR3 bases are TGTGCCAGCAGACGAAGGGGGGCAGTTTCCTACAATGAGCAGTTCTTC. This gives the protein CASRRRGAVSYNEQFF. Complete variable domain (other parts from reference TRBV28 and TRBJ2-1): DVKVTQSSRYLVKRTGEKVFLECVQDMDHENMFWYRQDPGLGLRLIYFSYDVKMKEKGDIPEGYSVSREKKERFSLILESASTNQTSMYLCASRRRGAVSYNEQFFGPGTRLTVL.